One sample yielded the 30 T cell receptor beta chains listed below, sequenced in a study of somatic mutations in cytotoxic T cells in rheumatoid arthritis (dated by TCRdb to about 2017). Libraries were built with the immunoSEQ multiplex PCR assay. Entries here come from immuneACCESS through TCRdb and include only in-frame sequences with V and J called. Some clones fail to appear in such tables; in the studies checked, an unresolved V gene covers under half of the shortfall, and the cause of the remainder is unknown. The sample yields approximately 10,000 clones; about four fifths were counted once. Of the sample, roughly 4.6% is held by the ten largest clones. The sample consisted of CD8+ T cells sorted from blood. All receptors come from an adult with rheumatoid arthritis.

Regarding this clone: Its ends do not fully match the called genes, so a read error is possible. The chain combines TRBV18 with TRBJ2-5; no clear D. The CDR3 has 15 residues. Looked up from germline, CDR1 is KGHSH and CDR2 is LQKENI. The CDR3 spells CATSYTREPQETQYF. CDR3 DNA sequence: TGTGCCACCTCATATACCCGTGAACCCCAAGAGACCCAGTACTTC.

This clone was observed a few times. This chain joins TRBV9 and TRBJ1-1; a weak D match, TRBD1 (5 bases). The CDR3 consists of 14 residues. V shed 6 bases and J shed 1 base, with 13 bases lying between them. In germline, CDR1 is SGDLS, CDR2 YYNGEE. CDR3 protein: CASTVGPANTEAFF. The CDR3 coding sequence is TGTGCCAGCACCGTGGGACCGGCGAACACTGAAGCTTTCTTT.

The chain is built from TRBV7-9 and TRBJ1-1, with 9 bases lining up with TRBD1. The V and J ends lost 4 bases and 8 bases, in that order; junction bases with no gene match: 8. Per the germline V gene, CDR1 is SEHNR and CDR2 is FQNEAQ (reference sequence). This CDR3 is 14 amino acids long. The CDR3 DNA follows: TGTGCCAGCAGCTCCACAGGGGGCGCGGACGAAGCTTTCTTT. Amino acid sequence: CASSSTGGADEAFF.

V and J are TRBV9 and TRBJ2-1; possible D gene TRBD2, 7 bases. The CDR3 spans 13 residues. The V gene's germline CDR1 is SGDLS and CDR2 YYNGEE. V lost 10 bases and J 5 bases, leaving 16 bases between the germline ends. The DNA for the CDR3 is TGTGCCTCTACAGGGAGGGTTGACAATGAGCAGTTCTTC. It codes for CASTGRVDNEQFF.

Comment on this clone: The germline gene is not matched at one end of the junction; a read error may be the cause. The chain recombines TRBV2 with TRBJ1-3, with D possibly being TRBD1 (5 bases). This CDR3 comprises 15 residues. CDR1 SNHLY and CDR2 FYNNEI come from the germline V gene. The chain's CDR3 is CASREGAYSGNTIYF. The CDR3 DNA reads TGTGCCAGCAGAGAAGGGGCCTACTCTGGAAACACCATATATTTT.

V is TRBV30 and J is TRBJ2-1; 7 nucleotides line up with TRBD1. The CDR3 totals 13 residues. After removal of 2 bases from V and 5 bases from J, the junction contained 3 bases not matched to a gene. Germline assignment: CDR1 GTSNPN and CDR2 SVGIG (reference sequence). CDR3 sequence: CAWSTDRDNEQFF. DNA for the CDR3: TGTGCCTGGAGTACAGACAGGGACAATGAGCAGTTCTTC.

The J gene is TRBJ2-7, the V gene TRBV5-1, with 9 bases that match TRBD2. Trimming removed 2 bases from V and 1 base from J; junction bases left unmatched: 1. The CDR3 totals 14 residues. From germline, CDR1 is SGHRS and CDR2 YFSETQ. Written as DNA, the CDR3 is TGCGCCAGCAGCTTAGCGGGAGGATCCTACGAGCAGTACTTC. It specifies CASSLAGGSYEQYF.

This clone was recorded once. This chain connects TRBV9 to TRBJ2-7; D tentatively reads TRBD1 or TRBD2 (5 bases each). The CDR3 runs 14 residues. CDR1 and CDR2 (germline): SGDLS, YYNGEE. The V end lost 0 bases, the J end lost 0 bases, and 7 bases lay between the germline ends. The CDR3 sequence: CASSVGGISYEQYF. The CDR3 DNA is TGTGCCAGCAGCGTAGGGGGGATCTCCTACGAGCAGTACTTC.

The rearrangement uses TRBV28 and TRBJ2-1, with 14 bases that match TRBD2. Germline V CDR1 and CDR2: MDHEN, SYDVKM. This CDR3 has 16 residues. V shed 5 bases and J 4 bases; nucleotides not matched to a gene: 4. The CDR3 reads CASSPGLAGGYNEQFF. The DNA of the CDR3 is TGTGCCAGCAGTCCCGGACTAGCGGGAGGATACAATGAGCAGTTCTTC.

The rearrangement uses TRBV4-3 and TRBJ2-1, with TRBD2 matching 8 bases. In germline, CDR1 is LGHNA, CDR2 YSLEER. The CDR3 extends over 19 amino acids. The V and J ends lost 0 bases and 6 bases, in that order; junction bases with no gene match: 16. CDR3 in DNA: TGCGCCAGCAGCCAAGATTCTCCGAGGCTAGCGGGCCTCTCCAATGAGCAGTTCTTC. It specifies CASSQDSPRLAGLSNEQFF.

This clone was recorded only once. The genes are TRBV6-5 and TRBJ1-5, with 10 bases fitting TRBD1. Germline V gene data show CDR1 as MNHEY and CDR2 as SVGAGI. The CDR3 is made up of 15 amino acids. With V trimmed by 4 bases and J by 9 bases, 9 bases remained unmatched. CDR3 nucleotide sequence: TGTGCCAGCAGTTCCCTGGGGGACAGGGGTTCGCCCCAGCATTTT. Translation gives CASSSLGDRGSPQHF.

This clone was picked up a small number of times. DNA for the CDR3: TGTGCCAGCACCGGGGACAACCCATCACCCCTCCACTTT. Translated, it gives CASTGDNPSPLHF. The genes are TRBV2 and TRBJ1-6, with a possible D match to TRBD1 (6 bases). Between the trimmed V and J ends, which lost 7 bases and 10 bases, there was a span of 14 bases. Germline V lookup: CDR1 SNHLY, CDR2 FYNNEI. The CDR3 has 13 amino acids.

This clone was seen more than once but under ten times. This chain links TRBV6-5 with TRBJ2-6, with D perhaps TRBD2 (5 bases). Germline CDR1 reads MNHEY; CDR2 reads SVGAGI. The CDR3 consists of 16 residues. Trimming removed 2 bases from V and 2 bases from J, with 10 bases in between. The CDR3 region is CASSYRGGTGANVLTF. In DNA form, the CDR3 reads TGTGCCAGCAGTTACCGGGGTGGGACTGGGGCCAACGTCCTGACTTTC.

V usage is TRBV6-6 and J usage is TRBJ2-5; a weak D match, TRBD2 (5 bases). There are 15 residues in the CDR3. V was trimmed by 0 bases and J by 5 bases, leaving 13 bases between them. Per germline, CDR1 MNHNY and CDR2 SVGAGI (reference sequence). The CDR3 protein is CASSYSSGRLETQYF. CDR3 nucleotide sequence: TGTGCCAGCAGTTACTCGAGCGGTCGTTTGGAGACCCAGTACTTC.

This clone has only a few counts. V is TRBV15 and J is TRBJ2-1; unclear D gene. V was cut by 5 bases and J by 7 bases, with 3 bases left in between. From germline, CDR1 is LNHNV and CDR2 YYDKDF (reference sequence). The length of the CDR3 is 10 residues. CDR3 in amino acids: CATSGNEQFF. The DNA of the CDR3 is TGTGCCACCAGCGGAAATGAGCAGTTCTTC.

The chain's CDR3 is CASSLLAGQNTEAFF. In nucleotides, the CDR3 is TGCGCCAGCAGCTTGTTGGCAGGGCAGAACACTGAAGCTTTCTTT. This chain links TRBV5-1 with TRBJ1-1; maybe TRBD1 (5 bases). Germline V gene lookup returns CDR1 SGHRS and CDR2 YFSETQ. Trimming shortened V by 1 base and J by 1 base, and 11 bases separated the two germline ends. This CDR3 is built from 15 residues.

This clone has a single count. The CDR3 DNA reads as TGTGCCAGCAGCTTTATGGGGCAGGGAGGGGATGGCTACACCTTC. Translation: CASSFMGQGGDGYTF. J is TRBJ1-2 and V is TRBV13; possibly TRBD1 for D (5 bases). In germline, CDR1 is PRHDT, CDR2 FYEKMQ (reference sequence). The CDR3 is 15 amino acids. V lost 3 bases, J lost 6 bases, and 17 bases lay in between.

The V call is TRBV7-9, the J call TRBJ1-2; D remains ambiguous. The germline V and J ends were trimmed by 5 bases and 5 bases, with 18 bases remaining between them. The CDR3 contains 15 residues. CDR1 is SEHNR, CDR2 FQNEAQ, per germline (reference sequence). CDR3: CASSPNLAGGYGYTF. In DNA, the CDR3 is TGTGCCAGCAGCCCGAATTTAGCGGGAGGTTATGGCTACACCTTC. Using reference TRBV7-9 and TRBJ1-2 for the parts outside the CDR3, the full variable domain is DTGVSQNPRHKITKRGQNVTFRCDPISEHNRLYWYRQTLGQGPEFLTYFQNEAQLEKSRLLSDRFSAERPKGSFSTLEIQRTEQGDSAMYLCASSPNLAGGYGYTFGSGTRLTVV.

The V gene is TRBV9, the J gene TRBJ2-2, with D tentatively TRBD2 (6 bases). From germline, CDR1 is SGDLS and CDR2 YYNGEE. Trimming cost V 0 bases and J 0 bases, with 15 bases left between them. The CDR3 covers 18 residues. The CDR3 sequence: CASSVASRERSNTGELFF. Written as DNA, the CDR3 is TGTGCCAGCAGCGTAGCTTCCCGGGAGCGGTCGAACACCGGGGAGCTGTTTTTT.

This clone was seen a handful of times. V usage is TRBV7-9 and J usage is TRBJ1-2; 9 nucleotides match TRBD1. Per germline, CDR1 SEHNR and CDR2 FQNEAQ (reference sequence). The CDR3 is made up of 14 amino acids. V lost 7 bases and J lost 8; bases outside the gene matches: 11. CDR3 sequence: CASTGGQGYYGYTF. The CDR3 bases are TGTGCCAGCACCGGAGGACAGGGGTATTACGGCTACACCTTC.

The CDR3 DNA sequence: TGTGCCAGCAGCAATGCCCGGGACAGACTTGATAGCAATCAGCCCCAGCATTTT. Translation gives CASSNARDRLDSNQPQHF. The genes are TRBV21-1 and TRBJ1-5; the table's TRBD1 call for D was not verified on the DNA. TRBV21-1 is annotated as a pseudogene. CDR3 length: 18 amino acids.

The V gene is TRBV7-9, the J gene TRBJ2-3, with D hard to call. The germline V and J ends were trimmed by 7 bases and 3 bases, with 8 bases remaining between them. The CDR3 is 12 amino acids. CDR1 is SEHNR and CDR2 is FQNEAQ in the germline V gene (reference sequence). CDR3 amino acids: CASNFATDTQYF. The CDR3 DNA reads TGTGCCAGCAACTTCGCGACAGATACGCAGTATTTT. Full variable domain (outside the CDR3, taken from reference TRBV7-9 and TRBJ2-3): DTGVSQNPRHKITKRGQNVTFRCDPISEHNRLYWYRQTLGQGPEFLTYFQNEAQLEKSRLLSDRFSAERPKGSFSTLEIQRTEQGDSAMYLCASNFATDTQYFGPGTRLTVL.

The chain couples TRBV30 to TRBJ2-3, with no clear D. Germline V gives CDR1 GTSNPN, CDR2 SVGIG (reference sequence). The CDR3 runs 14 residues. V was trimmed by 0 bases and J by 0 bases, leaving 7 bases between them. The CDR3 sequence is CAWSVLPSTDTQYF. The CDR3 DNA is TGTGCCTGGAGTGTCCTCCCCAGCACAGATACGCAGTATTTT.

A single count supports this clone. This CDR3 reads CASSLGPGSSYNSPLHF. CDR3 sequence (DNA): TGCGCCAGCAGCTTGGGTCCGGGAAGCTCCTATAATTCACCCCTCCACTTT. The rearrangement joins TRBV5-1 to TRBJ1-6; D not certain. Germline loops: CDR1 SGHRS, CDR2 YFSETQ. CDR3 length: 17 amino acids. Deletions cut 0 bases from V and 0 bases from J, with 10 bases between.

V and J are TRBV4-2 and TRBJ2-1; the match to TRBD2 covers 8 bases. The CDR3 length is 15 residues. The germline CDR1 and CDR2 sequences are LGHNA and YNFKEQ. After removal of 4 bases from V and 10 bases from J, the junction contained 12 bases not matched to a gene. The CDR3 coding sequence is TGTGCCAGCAGCCCGGGGGGGGCAGAAGTTGGGGAGCAGTTCTTC. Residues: CASSPGGAEVGEQFF.

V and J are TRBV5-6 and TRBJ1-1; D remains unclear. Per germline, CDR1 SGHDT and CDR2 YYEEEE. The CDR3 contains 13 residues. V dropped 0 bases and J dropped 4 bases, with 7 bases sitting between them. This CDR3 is CASSLGLITEAFF. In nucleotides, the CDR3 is TGTGCCAGCAGCTTGGGGCTGATCACTGAAGCTTTCTTT.

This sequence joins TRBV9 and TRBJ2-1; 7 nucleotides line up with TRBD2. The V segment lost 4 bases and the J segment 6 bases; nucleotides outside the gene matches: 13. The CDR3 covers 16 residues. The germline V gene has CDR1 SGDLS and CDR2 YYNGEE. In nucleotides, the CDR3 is TGTGCCAGCAGCCCAGAGGTCCTAGCGGTAACCAATGAGCAGTTCTTC. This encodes CASSPEVLAVTNEQFF.

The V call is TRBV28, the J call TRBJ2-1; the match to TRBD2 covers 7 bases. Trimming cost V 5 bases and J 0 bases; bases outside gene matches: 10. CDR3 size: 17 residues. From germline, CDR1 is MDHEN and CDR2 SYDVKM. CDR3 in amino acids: CASSTSLALSSYNEQFF. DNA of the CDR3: TGTGCCAGCAGTACCTCACTAGCGCTGAGCTCCTACAATGAGCAGTTCTTC.

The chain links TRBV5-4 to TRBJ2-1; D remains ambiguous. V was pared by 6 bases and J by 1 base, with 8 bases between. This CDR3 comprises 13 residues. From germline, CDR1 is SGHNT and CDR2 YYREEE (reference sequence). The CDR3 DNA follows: TGTGCCAGCACCCCCTCTTCCTACAATGAGCAGTTCTTC. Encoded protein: CASTPSSYNEQFF.

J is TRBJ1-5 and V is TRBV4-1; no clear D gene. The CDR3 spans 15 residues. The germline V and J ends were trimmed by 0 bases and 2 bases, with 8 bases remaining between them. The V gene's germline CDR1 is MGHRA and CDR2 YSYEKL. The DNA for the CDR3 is TGCGCCAGCAGCCAAGACCCCCAGGGCAATCAGCCCCAGCATTTT. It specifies CASSQDPQGNQPQHF.